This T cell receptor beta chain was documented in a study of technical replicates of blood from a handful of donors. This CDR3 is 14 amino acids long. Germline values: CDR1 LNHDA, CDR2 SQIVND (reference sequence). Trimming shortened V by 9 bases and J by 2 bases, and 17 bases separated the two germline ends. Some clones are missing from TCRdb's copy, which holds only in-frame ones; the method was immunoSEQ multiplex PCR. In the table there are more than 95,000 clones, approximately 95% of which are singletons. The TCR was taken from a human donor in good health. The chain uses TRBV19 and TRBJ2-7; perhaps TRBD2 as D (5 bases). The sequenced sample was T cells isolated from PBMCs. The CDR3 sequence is CASSGVANTYEQYF. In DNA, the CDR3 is TGTGCCAGCTCCGGGGTAGCGAATACCTACGAGCAGTACTTC.